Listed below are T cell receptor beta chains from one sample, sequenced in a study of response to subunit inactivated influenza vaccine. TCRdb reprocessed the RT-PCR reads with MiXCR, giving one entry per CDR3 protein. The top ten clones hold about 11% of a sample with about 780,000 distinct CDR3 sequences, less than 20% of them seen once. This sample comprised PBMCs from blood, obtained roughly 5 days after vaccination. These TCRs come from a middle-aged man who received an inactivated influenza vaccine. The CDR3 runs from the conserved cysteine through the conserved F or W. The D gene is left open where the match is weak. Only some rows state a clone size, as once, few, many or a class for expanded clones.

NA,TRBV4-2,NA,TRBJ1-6,TGTGCCAGCAGCCAAAAGGACGGAAATTCACCCCTCCACTTT,CASSQKDGNSPLHF
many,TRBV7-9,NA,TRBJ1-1,TGTGCCAGCAGCTTCGGGAATAGGGCTTTCTTT,CASSFGNRAFF
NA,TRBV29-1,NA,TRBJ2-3,TGCAGCGTTGGGCCGGGGATAGGAGATACGCAGTATTTT,CSVGPGIGDTQYF
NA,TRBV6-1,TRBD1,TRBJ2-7,TGTGCCAGCAATAACGGGGGACAGGGGAGCGAGCAGTACTTC,CASNNGGQGSEQYF
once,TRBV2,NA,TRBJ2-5,TGTGCCAGCAGTACTCCGGAAGGAGAGACCCAGTACTTC,CASSTPEGETQYF
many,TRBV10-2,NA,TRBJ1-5,TGCGCCAGCAGTGTTTATAGCAATCAGCCCCAGCATTTT,CASSVYSNQPQHF
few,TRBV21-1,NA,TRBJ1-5,TGTGCCAGCAGCCAAGGGGCTCGAAGGGGTGGCAATCAGCCCCAGCATTTT,CASSQGARRGGNQPQHF
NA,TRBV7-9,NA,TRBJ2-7,TGTGCCACCCTCCGGGGTTACGAGCAGTACTTC,CATLRGYEQYF
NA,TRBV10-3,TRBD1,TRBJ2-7,TGTGCCATCAAGATTGGACAGGGTGGACACGAGCAGTACTTC,CAIKIGQGGHEQYF
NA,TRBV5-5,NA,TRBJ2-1,TGTGCCAGCAGTCCACAGCCTAGGGATGAGCAGTTCTTC,CASSPQPRDEQFF
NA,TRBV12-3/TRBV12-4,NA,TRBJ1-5,TGTGCCAGCAGTCCCGACAGACACAATCAGCCCCAGCATTTT,CASSPDRHNQPQHF
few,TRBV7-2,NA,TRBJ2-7,TGTGCCAGCAGCTTAGGGGTCCAGAGGGGCGAGCAGTACTTC,CASSLGVQRGEQYF
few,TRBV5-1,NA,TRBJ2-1,TGCGCCTCCAAGGGGGAGGGTAACAATGAGCAGTTCTTC,CASKGEGNNEQFF
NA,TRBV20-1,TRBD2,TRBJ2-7,TGCAGTGCTCCAGCGGGGGGGGCCTACGAGCAGTACTTC,CSAPAGGAYEQYF
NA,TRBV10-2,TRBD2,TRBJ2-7,TGCGCCAGCAAGCGACTAGCGGGGGACTACGAGCAGTACTTC,CASKRLAGDYEQYF
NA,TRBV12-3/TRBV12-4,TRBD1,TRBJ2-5,TGTGCCAGCAGCGGGACAGGGATGATGGAGACCCAGTACTTC,CASSGTGMMETQYF
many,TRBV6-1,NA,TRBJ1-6,TGTGCCAGCAGGAGCAGGGCTACAAGAAATTCACCCCTCCACTTT,CASRSRATRNSPLHF
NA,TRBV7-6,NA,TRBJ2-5,TGTGCCAGCAGCTTAGCGGGGGGGGGCGTTGAAGAGACCCAGTACTTC,CASSLAGGGVEETQYF
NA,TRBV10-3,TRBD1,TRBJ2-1,TGTGCCATCAGTGAGCAGGGACAGGGCTACAATGAGCAGTTCTTC,CAISEQGQGYNEQFF
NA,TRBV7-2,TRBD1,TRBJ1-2,TGTGCCAGCAGCCCCGACGGGACAGGGGATATTGGCTACACCTTC,CASSPDGTGDIGYTF
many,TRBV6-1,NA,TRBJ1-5,TGTGCCAGCAGCCCAACAGGGAATCAGCCCCAGCATTTT,CASSPTGNQPQHF
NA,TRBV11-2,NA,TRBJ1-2,TGTGCCAGCAGCTCGGCAGGGGCCCATGGCTACACCTTC,CASSSAGAHGYTF
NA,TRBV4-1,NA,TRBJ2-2,TGCGCCAGCAGTTCTGAGGGGGGCCGGAGCACCGGGGAGCTGTTTTTT,CASSSEGGRSTGELFF
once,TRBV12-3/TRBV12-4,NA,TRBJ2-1,TGTGCCAGCAGTTTGAGGGCGTTGGAGAATGAGCAGTTCTTC,CASSLRALENEQFF
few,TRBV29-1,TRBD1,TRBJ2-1,TGCAGCACTTCCGGGACAGGGTGGTTCGATGAGCAGTTCTTC,CSTSGTGWFDEQFF
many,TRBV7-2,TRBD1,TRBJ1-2,TGTGCCAGCAGCGCGACAGGGGGTGGGAACTATGGCTACACCTTC,CASSATGGGNYGYTF
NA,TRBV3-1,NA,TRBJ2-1,TGTGCCAGCAGCCAAGGTGGGGGAGCGGGTGAGCAGTTCTTC,CASSQGGGAGEQFF
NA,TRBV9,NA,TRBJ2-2,TGTGCCAGCAGCGACCGGAGACAGGTGAACACCGGGGAGCTGTTTTTT,CASSDRRQVNTGELFF
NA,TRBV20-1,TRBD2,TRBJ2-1,TGCAGTGCTACTCTAGCGGAAAGCTCCTACAATGAGCAGTTCTTC,CSATLAESSYNEQFF
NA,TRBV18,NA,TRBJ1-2,TGTGCCAGCTCACCATTGGGTGTAGATGGCTACACCTTC,CASSPLGVDGYTF
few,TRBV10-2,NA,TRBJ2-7,TGCGCCAGCAGTGAGTCGACCCTCCCGGAGGGTCCAAGATACGAGCAGTACTTC,CASSESTLPEGPRYEQYF
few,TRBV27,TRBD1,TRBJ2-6,TGTGCCAGCAGTCCGACAGGGCTGAGCTCTGGGGCCAACGTCCTGACTTTC,CASSPTGLSSGANVLTF
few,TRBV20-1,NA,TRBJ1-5,TGCAGTGCCCGGAGGGGATCCAGCAATCAGCCCCAGCATTTT,CSARRGSSNQPQHF
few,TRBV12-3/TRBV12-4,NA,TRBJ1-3,TGTGCCAGCAGTCAGAATCCGGGACTCTCTGGAAACACCATATATTTT,CASSQNPGLSGNTIYF
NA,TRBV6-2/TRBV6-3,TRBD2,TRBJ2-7,TGTGCCAGCAGTTATTCTAGCGGGAGACGGGTCGAGCAGTACTTC,CASSYSSGRRVEQYF
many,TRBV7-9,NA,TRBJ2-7,TGTGCCAGCAGCTTCGTGCGGGGAAGTAATTCCTACGAGCAGTACTTC,CASSFVRGSNSYEQYF
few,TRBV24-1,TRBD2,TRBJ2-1,TGTGCCACCAGTGATTACCGAGCGACTAGCGGGAGTAGAAATGAGCAGTTCTTC,CATSDYRATSGSRNEQFF
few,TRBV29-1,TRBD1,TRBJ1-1,TGCAGCGTCGCCGGGACAGGGGCCTTGAACACTGAAGCTTTCTTT,CSVAGTGALNTEAFF
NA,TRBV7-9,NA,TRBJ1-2,TGTGCCAGCAGCGCCCACCCTACTGCCGGCTACACCTTC,CASSAHPTAGYTF
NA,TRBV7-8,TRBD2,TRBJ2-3,TGTGCCAGCAGCTTATTGGAAGGAACTAGCGGGAGAACAGATACGCAGTATTTT,CASSLLEGTSGRTDTQYF
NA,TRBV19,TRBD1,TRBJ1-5,TGTGCCAGTAGCGAAGGACAGGTGTTCCATCAGCCCCAGCATTTT,CASSEGQVFHQPQHF
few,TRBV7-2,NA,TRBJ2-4,TGTGCCAGCAGCTTAGTTGACATTCAGTACTTC,CASSLVDIQYF
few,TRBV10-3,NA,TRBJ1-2,TGTGCCATCAGCGGTCGACAGGCCGTGGGGGGCTACACCTTC,CAISGRQAVGGYTF
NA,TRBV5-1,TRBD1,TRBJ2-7,TGCGCCAGCAGCTTGGTTCCGACAGGGGGCAACGAGCAGTACTTC,CASSLVPTGGNEQYF
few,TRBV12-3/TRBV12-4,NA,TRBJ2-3,TGTGCCAGCAGTACTTGGGCAGATACGCAGTATTTT,CASSTWADTQYF
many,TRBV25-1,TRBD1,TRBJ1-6,TGTGCCAGTAACAGGGGGAATTCACCCCTCCACTTT,CASNRGNSPLHF
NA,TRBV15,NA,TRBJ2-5,TGTGCCACCAGCAGAGATGTGGCAGAGTGGAAGACCCAGTACTTC,CATSRDVAEWKTQYF
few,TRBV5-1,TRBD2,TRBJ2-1,TGCGCCAGCAGCTTGGGAGGGACTAGCTACGGGGATGAGCAGTTCTTC,CASSLGGTSYGDEQFF
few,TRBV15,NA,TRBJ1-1,TGTGCCACCAGCAGAGATTTTGGTAACCCTGAAGCTTTCTTT,CATSRDFGNPEAFF
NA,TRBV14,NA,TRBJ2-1,TGTGCCAGCAGCCAAGTAGTTAAGAGAGGTGAGCAGTTCTTC,CASSQVVKRGEQFF
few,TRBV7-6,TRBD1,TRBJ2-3,TGTGCCAGCAGCTTAGAGGGACAGGGGGCCGGAGATACGCAGTATTTT,CASSLEGQGAGDTQYF
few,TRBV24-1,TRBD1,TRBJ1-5,TGTGCCACCAGTGATGGCCAGGGGGCCGATCAGCCCCAGCATTTT,CATSDGQGADQPQHF
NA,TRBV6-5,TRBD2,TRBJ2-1,TGTGCCAGCAGTTACTCTAGCGGGAGGGCCTACAATGAGCAGTTCTTC,CASSYSSGRAYNEQFF